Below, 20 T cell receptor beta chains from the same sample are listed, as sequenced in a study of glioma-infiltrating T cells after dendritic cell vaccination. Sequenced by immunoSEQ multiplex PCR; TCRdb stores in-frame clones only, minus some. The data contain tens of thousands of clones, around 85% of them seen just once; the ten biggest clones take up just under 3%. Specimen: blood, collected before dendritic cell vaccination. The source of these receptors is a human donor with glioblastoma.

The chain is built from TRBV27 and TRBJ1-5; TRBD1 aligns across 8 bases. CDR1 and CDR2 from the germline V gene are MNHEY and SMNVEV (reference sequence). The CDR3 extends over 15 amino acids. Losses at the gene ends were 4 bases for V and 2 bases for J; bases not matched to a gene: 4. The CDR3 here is CASSSGGFGNQPQHF. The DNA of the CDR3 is TGTGCCAGCAGTTCAGGGGGCTTTGGCAATCAGCCCCAGCATTTT.

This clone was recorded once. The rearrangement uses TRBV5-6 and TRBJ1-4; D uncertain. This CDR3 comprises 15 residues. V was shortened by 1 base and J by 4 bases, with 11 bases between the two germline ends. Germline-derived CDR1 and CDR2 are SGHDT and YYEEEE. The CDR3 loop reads CASSLSVLRNEKLFF. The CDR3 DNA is TGTGCCAGCAGCTTGTCAGTCCTTCGTAATGAAAAACTGTTTTTT.

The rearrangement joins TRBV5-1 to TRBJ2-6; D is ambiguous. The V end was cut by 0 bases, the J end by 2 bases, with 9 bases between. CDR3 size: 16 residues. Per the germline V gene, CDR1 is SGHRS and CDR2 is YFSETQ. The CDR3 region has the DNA TGCGCCAGCAGCTTGGGGGCCGCCGCTGGGGCCAACGTCCTGACTTTC. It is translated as CASSLGAAAGANVLTF.

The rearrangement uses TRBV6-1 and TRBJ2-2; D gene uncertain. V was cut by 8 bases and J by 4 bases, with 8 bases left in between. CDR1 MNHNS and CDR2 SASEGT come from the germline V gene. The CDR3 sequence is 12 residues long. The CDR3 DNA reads TGTGCCAGCGCCGACTTCACCGGGGAGCTGTTTTTT. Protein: CASADFTGELFF.

CDR3 DNA sequence: TGTGCCAGCGGCCGGCAGGGACTGGAGCCCCAGCATTTT. Translating gives CASGRQGLEPQHF. The genes are TRBV27 and TRBJ1-5; a weak D match, TRBD1 (5 bases). The V end lost 8 bases, the J end lost 8 bases, and 16 bases lay between the germline ends. This CDR3 spans 13 amino acids. Germline assignment: CDR1 MNHEY and CDR2 SMNVEV (reference sequence).

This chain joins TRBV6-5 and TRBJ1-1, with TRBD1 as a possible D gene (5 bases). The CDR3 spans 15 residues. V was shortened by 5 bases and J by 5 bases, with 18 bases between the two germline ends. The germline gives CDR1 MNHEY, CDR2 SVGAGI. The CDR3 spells CASSTLGGEKTEAFF. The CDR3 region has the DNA TGTGCCAGCAGTACCCTTGGGGGGGAGAAGACTGAAGCTTTCTTT.

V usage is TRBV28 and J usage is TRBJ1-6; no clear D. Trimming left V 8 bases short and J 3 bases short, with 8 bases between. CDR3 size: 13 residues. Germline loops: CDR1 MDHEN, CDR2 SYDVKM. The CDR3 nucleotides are TGTGCCAGCCGGACTGACTATAATTCACCCCTCCACTTT. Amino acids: CASRTDYNSPLHF. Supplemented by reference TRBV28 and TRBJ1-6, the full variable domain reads DVKVTQSSRYLVKRTGEKVFLECVQDMDHENMFWYRQDPGLGLRLIYFSYDVKMKEKGDIPEGYSVSREKKERFSLILESASTNQTSMYLCASRTDYNSPLHFGNGTRLTVT.

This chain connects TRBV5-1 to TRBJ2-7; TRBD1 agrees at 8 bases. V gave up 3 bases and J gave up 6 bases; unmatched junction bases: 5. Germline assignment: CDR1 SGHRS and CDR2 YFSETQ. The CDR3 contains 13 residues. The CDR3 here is CASSWTGTGEQYF. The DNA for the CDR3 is TGCGCCAGCAGCTGGACAGGGACGGGCGAGCAGTACTTC.

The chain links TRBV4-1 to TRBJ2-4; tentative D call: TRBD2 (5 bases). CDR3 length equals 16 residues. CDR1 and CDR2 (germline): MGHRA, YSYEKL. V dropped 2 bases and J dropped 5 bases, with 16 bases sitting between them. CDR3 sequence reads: CASSQSAAARENIQYF. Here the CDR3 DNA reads TGCGCCAGCAGCCAATCCGCAGCCGCGAGGGAAAACATTCAGTACTTC.

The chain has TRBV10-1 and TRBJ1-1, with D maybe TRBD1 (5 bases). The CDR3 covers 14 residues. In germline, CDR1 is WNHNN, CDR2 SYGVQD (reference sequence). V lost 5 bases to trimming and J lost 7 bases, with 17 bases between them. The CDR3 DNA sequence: TGCGCCAGCAGTCAGAGTCTGGGGGACTTTGAAGCTTTCTTT. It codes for CASSQSLGDFEAFF.

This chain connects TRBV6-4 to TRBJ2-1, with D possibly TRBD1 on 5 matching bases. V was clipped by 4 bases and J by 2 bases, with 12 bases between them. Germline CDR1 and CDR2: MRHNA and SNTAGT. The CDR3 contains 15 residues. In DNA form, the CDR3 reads TGTGCCAGCAGTGGTGAGTTAGGGGCCTACAATGAGCAGTTCTTC. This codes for CASSGELGAYNEQFF.

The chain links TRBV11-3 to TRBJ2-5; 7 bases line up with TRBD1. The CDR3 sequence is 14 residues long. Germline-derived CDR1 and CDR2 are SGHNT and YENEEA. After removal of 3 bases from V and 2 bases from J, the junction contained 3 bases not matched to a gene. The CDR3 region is CASSFYRGQETQYF. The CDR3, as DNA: TGTGCCAGCAGCTTTTACAGGGGACAAGAGACCCAGTACTTC.

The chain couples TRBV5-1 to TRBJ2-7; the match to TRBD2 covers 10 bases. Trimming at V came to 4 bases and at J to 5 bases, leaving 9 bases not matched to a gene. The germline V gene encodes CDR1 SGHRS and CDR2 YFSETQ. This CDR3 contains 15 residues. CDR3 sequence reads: CASSTPGLAWHEQYF. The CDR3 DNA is TGCGCCAGCAGCACGCCGGGACTAGCGTGGCACGAGCAGTACTTC. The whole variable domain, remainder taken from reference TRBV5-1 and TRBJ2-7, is KAGVTQTPRYLIKTRGQQVTLSCSPISGHRSVSWYQQTPGQGLQFLFEYFSETQRNKGNFPGRFSGRQFSNSRSEMNVSTLELGDSALYLCASSTPGLAWHEQYFGPGTRLTVT.

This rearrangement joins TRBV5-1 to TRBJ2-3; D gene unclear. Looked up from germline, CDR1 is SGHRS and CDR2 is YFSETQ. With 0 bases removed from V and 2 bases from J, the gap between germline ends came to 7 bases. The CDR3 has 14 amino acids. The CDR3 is CASSLAVSTDTQYF. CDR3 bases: TGCGCCAGCAGCTTGGCCGTATCCACAGATACGCAGTATTTT.

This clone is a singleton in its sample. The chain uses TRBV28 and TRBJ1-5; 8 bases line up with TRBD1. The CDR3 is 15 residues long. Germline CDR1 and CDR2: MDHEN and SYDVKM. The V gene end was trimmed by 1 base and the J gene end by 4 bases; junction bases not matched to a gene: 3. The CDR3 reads CASSLSGQGNQPQHF. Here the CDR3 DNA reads TGTGCCAGCAGTTTATCCGGACAGGGAAATCAGCCCCAGCATTTT.

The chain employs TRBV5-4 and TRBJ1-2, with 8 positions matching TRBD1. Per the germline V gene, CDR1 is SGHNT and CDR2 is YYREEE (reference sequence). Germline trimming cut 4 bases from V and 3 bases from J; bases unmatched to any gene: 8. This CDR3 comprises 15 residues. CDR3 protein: CASSLPTGEDYGYTF. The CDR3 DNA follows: TGTGCCAGCAGCCTACCGACAGGGGAAGACTATGGCTACACCTTC.

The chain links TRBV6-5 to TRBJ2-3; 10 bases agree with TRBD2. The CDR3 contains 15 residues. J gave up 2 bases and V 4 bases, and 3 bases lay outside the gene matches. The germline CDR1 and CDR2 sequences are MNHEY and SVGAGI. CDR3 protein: CASSWTSGNTDTQYF. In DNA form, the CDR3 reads TGTGCCAGCAGTTGGACTAGCGGAAACACAGATACGCAGTATTTT.

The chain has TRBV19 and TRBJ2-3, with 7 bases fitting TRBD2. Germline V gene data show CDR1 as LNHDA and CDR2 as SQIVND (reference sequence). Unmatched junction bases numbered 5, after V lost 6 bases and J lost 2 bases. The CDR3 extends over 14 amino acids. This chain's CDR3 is CASSLGGYTDTQYF. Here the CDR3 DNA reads TGTGCCAGTAGCCTGGGAGGGTACACAGATACGCAGTATTTT.

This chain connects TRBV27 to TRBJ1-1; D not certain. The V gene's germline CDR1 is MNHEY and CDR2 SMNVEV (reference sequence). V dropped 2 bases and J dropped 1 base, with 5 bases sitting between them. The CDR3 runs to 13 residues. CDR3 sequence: CASSLPGNTEAFF. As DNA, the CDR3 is TGTGCCAGCAGTTTACCAGGGAACACTGAAGCTTTCTTT.

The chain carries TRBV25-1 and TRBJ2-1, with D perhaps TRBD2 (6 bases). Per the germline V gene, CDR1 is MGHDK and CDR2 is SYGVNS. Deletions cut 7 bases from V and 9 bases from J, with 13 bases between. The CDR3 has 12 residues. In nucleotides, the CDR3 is TGTGCCAGCACTCTCGGGGGAGGTGAGCAGTTCTTC. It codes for CASTLGGGEQFF.